The sequence of this T cell receptor beta chain was determined in a study of blood T cell repertoires in COVID-19. Study information: COVID-19 samples from acute and convalescent phases originated in the United States, Italy and Spain. Sources were T cells, B-cell-depleted T cells, or PBMCs; the material itself was cDNA or gDNA.

V shed 3 bases and J 10 bases; nucleotides not matched to a gene: 4. The CDR3 has 13 amino acids. Germline lookup yields CDR1 LNHDA and CDR2 SQIVND (reference sequence). Per the original methods: Reference gene primer amplification in the assay estimated nucleated cell counts. Clones were read by immunoSEQ multiplex PCR, and TCRdb kept only the in-frame ones, dropping some. V and J calls plus clone size are reproduced from that table; the DNA served to infer D and trimming. The table shows nearly 200,000 clones, with 85% occurring only once. The Seattle patients, enrolled during active infection, were followed longitudinally.

The source material was peripheral blood. This chain joins TRBV19 and TRBJ1-5, with 9 bases aligning to TRBD1. The TCR sequence derives from a man aged 55 to 69 with COVID-19, enrolled during active disease. CDR3 region: CASSIVGQGPQHF. CDR3 sequence (DNA): TGTGCCAGTAGTATCGTGGGACAGGGACCCCAGCATTTT. Full variable domain (remainder filled in from reference TRBV19 and TRBJ1-5): DGGITQSPKYLFRKEGQNVTLSCEQNLNHDAMYWYRQDPGQGLRLIYYSQIVNDFQKGDIAEGYSVSREKKESFPLTVTSAQKNPTAFYLCASSIVGQGPQHFGDGTRLSIL.